This is a list of T cell receptor beta chains from one sample in a study of cytomegalovirus exposure and HLA in healthy donors. Repertoires were generated with immunoSEQ multiplex PCR, while TCRdb's copy carries only in-frame clones and drops some. The sample has tens of thousands of clones, around four fifths seen once. What was sequenced was PBMCs. The receptors derive from a male donor in good health and CMV-seropositive. The CDR3 runs from the conserved cysteine through the conserved F or W. The order of the fields is J gene, D gene, V gene, clone size, CDR3 DNA, CDR3 protein. D genes are given only for firm matches. The listing skips clone size in some rows; elsewhere it reads once, few, many or a size class.

>TRBJ2-7|TRBD2|TRBV27|NA
TGTGCCAGCAGTTTACCGGGCGGGAGTGGGTACGAGCAGTACTTC
CASSLPGGSGYEQYF
>TRBJ2-7|NA|TRBV30|NA
TGTGCTTTCGAACCGGGACAAGGATACGAGCAGTACTTC
CAFEPGQGYEQYF
>TRBJ2-1|TRBD2|TRBV5-4|NA
TGTGCCAGCAGCCCCGGGGGCTTAGGACTAGCCGAGCTATCTTATGAGCAGTTCTTC
CASSPGGLGLAELSYEQFF
>TRBJ2-1|NA|TRBV7-2|NA
TGTGCCAGCAGCCCCCGTGGGAGTGGCAATGAGCAGTTCTTC
CASSPRGSGNEQFF
>TRBJ2-5|NA|TRBV7-8|NA
TGTGCCAGCATCGTGGAGAGGGCAGTGCGAGAGACCCAGTACTTC
CASIVERAVRETQYF
>TRBJ1-2|TRBD1|TRBV28|NA
TGTGCCAGTACGAGACAGGGGGGCTATGGCTACACCTTC
CASTRQGGYGYTF
>TRBJ2-1|NA|TRBV19|once
TGTGCCAGTAGTATGCGGGTCGATGAGCAGTTCTTC
CASSMRVDEQFF
>TRBJ2-7|NA|TRBV29-1|NA
TGCAGCGTTGTAGGACTCTCCTACGAGCAGTACTTC
CSVVGLSYEQYF
>TRBJ2-7|NA|TRBV9|NA
TGTGCCAGCAGCGTAGCCGGAGCGGTATCACCCTACGAGCAGTACTTC
CASSVAGAVSPYEQYF
>TRBJ1-1|NA|TRBV27|NA
TGTGCCAGCAGTTTTTCAGGGCTCGACACTGAAGCTTTCTTT
CASSFSGLDTEAFF
>TRBJ2-7|TRBD2|TRBV28|NA
TGTGCCAGTAGACGAGTGGGACTAGCGGGGTACGAGCAGTACTTC
CASRRVGLAGYEQYF
>TRBJ2-1|NA|TRBV19|NA
TGTGCCAGTAGGGGTAGCTTCAATGAGCAGTTCTTC
CASRGSFNEQFF
>TRBJ2-7|NA|TRBV30|NA
TGTGCCTGGGCAGAACAATACGAGCAGTACTTC
CAWAEQYEQYF
>TRBJ2-3|NA|TRBV5-1|NA
TGCGCCAGCAGCTCGGCGGGGCGAGATACGCAGTATTTT
CASSSAGRDTQYF
>TRBJ2-7|NA|TRBV7-6|NA
TGTGCCAGCAGCTTGATGACAGCTTACGAGCAGTACTTC
CASSLMTAYEQYF
>TRBJ1-4|NA|TRBV5-6|few
TGTGCCAGCAGCTTTGTGCCCGGGTCTAATGAAAAACTGTTTTTT
CASSFVPGSNEKLFF
>TRBJ2-7|TRBD1|TRBV5-1|NA
TGCGCCAGCAGCTGGCAGGACAGGTCCTACGAGCAGTACTTC
CASSWQDRSYEQYF
>TRBJ1-5|NA|TRBV28|NA
TGTGCCAGCAGTTTATGGGAAGATCCGCTGGGGCATCAGCCCCAGCATTTT
CASSLWEDPLGHQPQHF
>TRBJ2-1|TRBD2|TRBV14|once
TGTGCCAGCAGCCAAGGGTGGACTAGCGGGAAGGTTGAGCAGTTCTTC
CASSQGWTSGKVEQFF
>TRBJ2-1|TRBD1|TRBV27|once
TGTGCCAGCAGTTTACTACAGGGGCCCTACAATGAGCAGTTCTTC
CASSLLQGPYNEQFF
>TRBJ2-3|NA|TRBV10-3|NA
TGTGCCATCAGTGAGTCCATGTGGGTACTAGCCACGAGCACAGATACGCAGTATTTT
CAISESMWVLATSTDTQYF